Below are 22 T cell receptor beta chains sequenced from a single sample in a study of T cells in Graves' hyperthyroidism and ophthalmopathy. RNA transcripts provided the source from which TCR beta CDR3 regions were amplified. Carried out on the TCR CDR3, a first-round RT-PCR used the HTBI primer set. One entry per CDR3 protein, called by TCRdb with MiXCR from the multiplex PCR reads. This sample has around 350,000 distinct CDR3 sequences, with approximately 20% found just once. Sequencing was done on a sample of blood. The source is a woman under 30 with Graves' hyperthyroidism.

This clonotype was picked up many times. The V and J genes are TRBV11-2 and TRBJ1-5, with D perhaps matching TRBD1 (5 bases). Between the trimmed V and J ends, which lost 0 bases and 3 bases, there was a span of 12 bases. The CDR3 extends over 16 amino acids. The V gene's germline CDR1 is SGHAT and CDR2 FQNNGV. The CDR3 DNA sequence: TGTGCCAGCAGCTTAGATTTAGGGGTGTTCAATCAGCCCCAGCATTTT. Translation: CASSLDLGVFNQPQHF.

This clonotype was seen only a few times. The V gene is TRBV29-1, the J gene TRBJ1-2; 8 bases are a match to TRBD1. The V gene's germline CDR1 is SQVTM and CDR2 ANQGSEA. There are 12 residues in the CDR3. Germline trimming cut 7 bases from V and 7 bases from J; bases unmatched to any gene: 8. CDR3 region: CSAQAGGGGYTF. The CDR3 bases are TGCAGCGCCCAAGCAGGGGGCGGTGGCTACACCTTC. The full variable domain, its missing parts supplied by reference TRBV29-1 and TRBJ1-2, is SAVISQKPSRDICQRGTSLTIQCQVDSQVTMMFWYRQQPGQSLTLIATANQGSEATYESGFVIDKFPISRPNLTFSTLTVSNMSPEDSSIYLCSAQAGGGGYTFGSGTRLTVV.

This clonotype was seen many times. This sequence joins TRBV30 and TRBJ2-2; D unclear. The V gene's germline CDR1 is GTSNPN and CDR2 SVGIG (reference sequence). The ends were cut back, 5 bases at V and 4 bases at J, with 8 bases in the middle. The CDR3 has 12 amino acids. The CDR3 is CAWGDTTGELFF. The CDR3 coding sequence is TGTGCCTGGGGAGACACCACCGGGGAGCTGTTTTTT.

In the case of this clonotype: One end of the junction fails to match germline, which may point to a read error. The chain couples TRBV6-1 to TRBJ1-1, with D hard to call. This CDR3 comprises 14 residues. Germline assignment: CDR1 MNHNS and CDR2 SASEGT. Here the CDR3 reads CGSSARDMNTEAFF. The CDR3, as DNA: TGTGGCAGCAGTGCCCGGGATATGAACACTGAAGCTTTCTTT.

This clonotype was detected many times. The chain couples TRBV20-1 to TRBJ2-4; perhaps TRBD2 as D (7 bases). Trimming pared 1 base from V and 3 bases from J, leaving 16 bases between. This CDR3 comprises 16 residues. Germline CDR1 is DFQATT and CDR2 is SNEGSKA (reference sequence). The CDR3 coding sequence is TGCAGTGCTAGAGTCAGGGGAGGGTTGGGCAAAAACATTCAGTACTTC. The encoded protein is CSARVRGGLGKNIQYF.

This clonotype was detected many times. V is TRBV30 and J is TRBJ1-5; TRBD1 matches 12 bases. V gave up 6 bases and J gave up 6 bases; unmatched junction bases: 9. Germline V gene sequence: CDR1 GTSNPN, CDR2 SVGIG (reference sequence). The CDR3 runs 15 residues. CDR3 nucleotide sequence: TGTGCCTGCCCCCCGGGACAGGGGGCTAGTCAGCCCCAGCATTTT. It yields the protein CACPPGQGASQPQHF.

Details on this clonotype: A much more abundant neighbour one base away suggests this may be a read error. The V call is TRBV20-1, the J call TRBJ2-7; 7 bases line up with TRBD1. This CDR3 region has 15 residues. From germline, CDR1 is DFQATT and CDR2 SNEGSKA (reference sequence). V shed 6 bases and J 2 bases; nucleotides not matched to a gene: 13. The CDR3 DNA is TGCAGTGCAATACCGGGACAGCGACATCCCTACGAGCAGTACGTC. Encoded protein: CSAIPGQRHPYEQYV.

This clonotype was recorded at least ten times. CDR3 sequence (DNA): TGTGCCAGCAGTCTTAGTAGCGGGTACGAGCAGTACTTC. Residues: CASSLSSGYEQYF. The chain employs TRBV2 and TRBJ2-7; 7 bases are a match to TRBD2. J lost 4 bases, V lost 5 bases, and 5 bases had no gene match. CDR1 and CDR2 from the germline V gene are SNHLY and FYNNEI. This CDR3 is built from 13 residues.

This clonotype was counted many times. The V call is TRBV20-1, the J call TRBJ2-7; D is tentatively TRBD1 or TRBD2 (5 bases each). V lost 0 bases and J 6 bases, leaving 15 bases between the germline ends. The germline gives CDR1 DFQATT, CDR2 SNEGSKA (reference sequence). The CDR3 totals 14 residues. Here the CDR3 DNA reads TGCAGTGCTAGAGAGGCAGGGAGTGTTGGCGAGCAGTACTTC. Translation gives CSAREAGSVGEQYF.

In the case of this clonotype: Being one base from a much bigger clone, this may be a read error. This chain joins TRBV7-9 and TRBJ1-2, with D possibly being TRBD1 (5 bases). Germline V gene data show CDR1 as SEHNR and CDR2 as FQNEAQ (reference sequence). Trimming pared 5 bases from V and 4 bases from J, leaving 11 bases between. The CDR3 sequence is 13 residues long. CDR3 loop: CASSRVQGYGYTF. CDR3 DNA: TGTGCCAGCAGCCGTGTGCAGGGCTATGGCTACACCTTC.

At least ten counts were recorded for this clonotype. The CDR3 DNA reads as TGCAGCGTTGTAAGGGACACCTTGAACACTGAAGCTTTCTTT. Amino acid sequence: CSVVRDTLNTEAFF. The V gene is TRBV29-1, the J gene TRBJ1-1, with D possibly matching TRBD1 (6 bases). The V gene lost 4 bases and the J gene lost 0 bases, with 12 bases spanning the gap. The germline gives CDR1 SQVTM, CDR2 ANQGSEA. This CDR3 has 14 amino acids.

This clonotype showed up many times. The chain uses TRBV7-3 and TRBJ2-3; D tentatively reads TRBD1 or TRBD2 (5 bases each). CDR1 SGHTA and CDR2 FQGTGA come from the germline V gene. The CDR3 totals 13 residues. Trimming took off 2 bases at V and 6 bases at J, with 9 bases between the two ends. DNA for the CDR3: TGTGCCAGCAGCTTAGGGGGATCGGATACGCAGTATTTT. It encodes CASSLGGSDTQYF.

In this sample, this clonotype turned up many times. With a much larger clone just one base away, this may be a read error. The chain is built from TRBV28 and TRBJ2-2, with a weak D call TRBD1 (5 bases). This CDR3 comprises 14 residues. Germline lookup yields CDR1 MDHEN and CDR2 SYDVKM. Trimming removed 3 bases at V and 1 base at J, with 6 bases between. For the CDR3, the DNA is TGTGCCAGCAGTTTCGACAGGAACACCGGGGAGCTGTTTTTT. The encoded protein is CASSFDRNTGELFF.

This clonotype occurred once. The rearrangement links TRBV15 to TRBJ2-7; D unclear. V was cut by 0 bases and J by 5 bases, with 11 bases left in between. The germline CDR1 and CDR2 sequences are LNHNV and YYDKDF (reference sequence). This CDR3 is built from 14 residues. The CDR3 DNA sequence: TGTGCCACCAGCAGAGATCTGGGGTCGCACGAGCAGTACTTC. Translation: CATSRDLGSHEQYF.

Turning to this clonotype: This may be a read error, as it is one base from a much larger clone. This rearrangement joins TRBV6-1 to TRBJ2-2; D is uncertain. The V gene's germline CDR1 is MNHNS and CDR2 SASEGT. V lost 7 bases to trimming and J lost 7 bases, with 7 bases between them. This CDR3 spans 11 amino acids. CDR3 residues: CASIDVGELFF. CDR3 sequence (DNA): TGTGCCAGCATCGATGTCGGGGAGCTGTTTTTT.

This clonotype was seen many times. CDR3 amino acids: CASSEDSWWTGGFIGRDTIYF. The DNA for the CDR3 is TGTGCCAGCAGTGAAGATTCATGGTGGACAGGGGGCTTTATAGGGCGCGACACCATATATTTT. The V gene is TRBV2, the J gene TRBJ1-3, with 11 nucleotides matching TRBD1. In germline, CDR1 is SNHLY, CDR2 FYNNEI. The CDR3 is made up of 21 amino acids. Trimming removed 1 base from V and 8 bases from J; junction bases left unmatched: 22.

In its sample, this clonotype was seen many times. The rearrangement links TRBV5-1 to TRBJ1-2; 8 nucleotides agree with TRBD1. The CDR3 is made up of 14 amino acids. Trimming took 4 bases from V and 6 from J; bases not matched to a gene: 8. Per germline, CDR1 SGHRS and CDR2 YFSETQ. The CDR3 loop is CASSPGQGGDGYTF. Written as DNA, the CDR3 is TGCGCCAGCAGCCCTGGACAGGGTGGAGATGGCTACACCTTC.

The CDR3 nucleotides are TGTGCCAGCATCTCCCAGTGGGACCACCTGAGCCAGCCCCAGCATTTT. Translating it yields CASISQWDHLSQPQHF. The chain combines TRBV12-3 or TRBV12-4 with TRBJ1-5, with D perhaps matching TRBD1 (5 bases). V was pared by 7 bases and J by 7 bases, with 23 bases between. The CDR3 is made up of 16 amino acids.

This clonotype showed up many times. The chain joins TRBV28 to TRBJ2-7, with no clear D. Looked up from germline, CDR1 is MDHEN and CDR2 is SYDVKM. The V end lost 3 bases, the J end lost 3 bases, and 12 bases lay between the germline ends. CDR3 length equals 14 residues. The CDR3 reads CASSFSSSGYEQYF. Written as DNA, the CDR3 is TGTGCCAGCAGTTTTTCTTCCTCGGGCTACGAGCAGTACTTC.

This clonotype occurred many times. The chain carries TRBV12-3 or TRBV12-4 and TRBJ1-1, with TRBD1 matching over 12 bases. V lost 6 bases to trimming and J lost 6 bases; unmatched junction nucleotides: 2. This CDR3 contains 13 residues. CDR3 DNA: TGTGCCAGCAGACGGGACAGGGGGCCTGAAGCTTTCTTT. Encoded protein: CASRRDRGPEAFF.

This clonotype was seen many times. The chain couples TRBV6-2 or TRBV6-3 to TRBJ2-7, with a tentative D call TRBD1 (6 bases). The CDR3 runs to 14 residues. Trimming cost V 6 bases and J 5 bases, with 17 bases left between them. CDR1 MNHEY and CDR2 SVGEGT come from the germline V gene. CDR3 region: CASRTSGTSDEQYF. DNA for the CDR3: TGTGCCAGCAGAACGTCCGGGACAAGCGACGAGCAGTACTTC.

This clonotype was seen at least ten times. An end of the junction does not agree with germline; a read error may underlie this. V is TRBV20-1 and J is TRBJ1-3; D gene ambiguous. From germline, CDR1 is DFQATT and CDR2 SNEGSKA (reference sequence). The CDR3 extends over 13 amino acids. The CDR3 spells CSAPHIPGDTIYF. In DNA form, the CDR3 reads TGCAGTGCTCCCCACATACCTGGAGACACCATATATTTT.